This TCR beta chain was sequenced in a study of cytomegalovirus exposure and HLA in healthy donors. This clone came up a few times. Antigen specificity is unknown. The length of the CDR3 is 17 residues. Trimming removed 0 bases from V and 0 bases from J; junction bases left unmatched: 2. The V gene's germline CDR1 is LGHNA and CDR2 YNFKEQ. The PCR ran on 60 Vbeta and 13 Jbeta primers. Method: immunoSEQ multiplex PCR; TCRdb's copy keeps in-frame clones and lacks some. The table lists roughly 100,000 clones, 71% of them singletons. General study findings and limits: Some segments of the V type, notably TRBV6-2 and TRBV6-3, were excluded as indistinguishable. Further analysis, carried out later, found HLA-associated TCR beta chains more clonally expanded than equally common other chains.

J is TRBJ2-6 and V is TRBV4-2, with 7 bases identical to TRBD2. The receptor comes from a female donor in good health and CMV-seronegative. Sequencing was done on a sample of PBMCs. This CDR3 reads CASSQDLAASGANVLTF. CDR3 coding DNA: TGTGCCAGCAGCCAAGACCTAGCGGCCTCTGGGGCCAACGTCCTGACTTTC.